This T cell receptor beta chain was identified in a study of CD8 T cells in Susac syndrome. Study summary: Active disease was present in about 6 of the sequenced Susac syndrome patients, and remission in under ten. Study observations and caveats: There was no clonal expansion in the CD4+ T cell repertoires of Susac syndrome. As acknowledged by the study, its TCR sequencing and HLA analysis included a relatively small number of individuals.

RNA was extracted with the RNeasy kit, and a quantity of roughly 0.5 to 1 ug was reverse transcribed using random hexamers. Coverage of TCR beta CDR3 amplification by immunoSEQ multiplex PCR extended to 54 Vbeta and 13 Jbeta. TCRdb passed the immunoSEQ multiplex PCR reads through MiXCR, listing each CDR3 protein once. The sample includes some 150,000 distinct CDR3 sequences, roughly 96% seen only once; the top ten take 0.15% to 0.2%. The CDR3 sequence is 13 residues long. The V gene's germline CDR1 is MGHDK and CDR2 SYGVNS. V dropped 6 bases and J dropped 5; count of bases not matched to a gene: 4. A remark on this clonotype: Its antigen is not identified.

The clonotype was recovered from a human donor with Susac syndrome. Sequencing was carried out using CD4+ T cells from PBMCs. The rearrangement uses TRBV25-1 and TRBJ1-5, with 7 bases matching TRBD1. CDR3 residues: CASRDRFDQPQHF. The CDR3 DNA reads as TGTGCCAGCAGGGACAGGTTCGATCAGCCCCAGCATTTT.